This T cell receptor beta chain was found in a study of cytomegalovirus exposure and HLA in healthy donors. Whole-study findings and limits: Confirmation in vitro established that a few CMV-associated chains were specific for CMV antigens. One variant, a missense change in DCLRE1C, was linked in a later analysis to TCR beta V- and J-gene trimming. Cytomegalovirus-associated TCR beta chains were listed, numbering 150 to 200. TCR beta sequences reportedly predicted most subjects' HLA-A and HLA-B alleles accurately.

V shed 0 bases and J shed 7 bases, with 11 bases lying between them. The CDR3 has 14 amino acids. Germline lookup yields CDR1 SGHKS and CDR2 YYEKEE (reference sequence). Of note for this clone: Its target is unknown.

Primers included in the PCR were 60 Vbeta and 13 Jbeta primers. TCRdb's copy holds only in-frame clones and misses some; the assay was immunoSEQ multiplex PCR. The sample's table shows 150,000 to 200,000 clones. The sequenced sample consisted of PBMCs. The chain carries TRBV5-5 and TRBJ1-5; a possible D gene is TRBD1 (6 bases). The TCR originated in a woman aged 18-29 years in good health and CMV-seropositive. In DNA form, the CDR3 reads TGTGCCAGCAGCTTGGAACAGGGCGACCAGCCCCAGCATTTT. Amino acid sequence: CASSLEQGDQPQHF.